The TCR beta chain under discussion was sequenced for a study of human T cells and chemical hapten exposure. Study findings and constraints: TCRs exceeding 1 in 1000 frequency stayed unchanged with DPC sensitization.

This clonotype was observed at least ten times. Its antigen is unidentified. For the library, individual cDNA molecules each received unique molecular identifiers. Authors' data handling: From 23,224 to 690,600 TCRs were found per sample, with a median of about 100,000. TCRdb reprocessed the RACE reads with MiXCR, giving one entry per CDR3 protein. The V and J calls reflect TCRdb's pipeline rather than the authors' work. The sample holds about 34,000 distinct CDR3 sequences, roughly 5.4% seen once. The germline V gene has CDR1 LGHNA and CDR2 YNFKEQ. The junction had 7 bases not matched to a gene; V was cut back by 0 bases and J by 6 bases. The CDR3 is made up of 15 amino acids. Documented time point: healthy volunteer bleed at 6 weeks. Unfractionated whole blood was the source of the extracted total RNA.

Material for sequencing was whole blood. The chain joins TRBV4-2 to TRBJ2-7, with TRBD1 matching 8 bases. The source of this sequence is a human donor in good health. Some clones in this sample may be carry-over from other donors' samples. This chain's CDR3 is CASSQDWQGAGEQYF. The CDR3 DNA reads TGTGCCAGCAGCCAAGATTGGCAGGGGGCCGGCGAGCAGTACTTC.